A single sample is the source of the 17 T cell receptor beta chains below, sequenced in a study of blood T cell repertoires in COVID-19. Sequencing used immunoSEQ multiplex PCR; TCRdb keeps in-frame clones, though not all of them. The data contain fewer than 35,000 clones, 85% of them singletons. Material: peripheral blood. The source of these receptors is a man aged 55-75 years with active COVID-19.

This clone was seen more than once but under ten times. This chain joins TRBV27 and TRBJ2-1; weak D call: TRBD1 (6 bases). CDR1 MNHEY and CDR2 SMNVEV come from the germline V gene (reference sequence). Trimming left V 6 bases short and J 0 bases short, with 18 bases between. There are 17 residues in the CDR3. CDR3 nucleotides: TGTGCCAGCAGCCCCAGGGGAGCGCTTAGCTCCTACAATGAGCAGTTCTTC. It translates to CASSPRGALSSYNEQFF.

This clone was counted once. The gene calls are TRBV19 and TRBJ1-1; a weak D match, TRBD1 (6 bases). This CDR3 contains 14 residues. The V end was cut by 7 bases, the J end by 1 base, with 13 bases between. Germline V gene sequence: CDR1 LNHDA, CDR2 SQIVND (reference sequence). CDR3 amino acids: CASTSGTTNTEAFF. The CDR3 nucleotides are TGTGCCAGTACCTCCGGGACAACGAACACTGAAGCTTTCTTT.

As regards this clone: Other DNA sequences of this sample code for an identical CDR3. The chain employs TRBV7-2 and TRBJ2-5; 7 nucleotides agree with TRBD1. The trim removed 6 bases at V and 5 bases at J, leaving 12 bases unmatched. The CDR3 covers 15 residues. Germline CDR1 reads SGHTA; CDR2 reads FQGNSA. CDR3 residues: CASSRNTGEWETQYF. The CDR3 DNA follows: TGTGCCAGCAGTCGTAACACAGGGGAGTGGGAGACCCAGTACTTC.

This clone turned up a few times. The J gene is TRBJ1-4, the V gene TRBV3-1 (or the pseudogene TRBV3-2); 9 bases align to TRBD1. Germline loops: CDR1 LGHDT, CDR2 YNNKEL (reference sequence). The CDR3 has 16 residues. J lost 8 bases, V lost 1 base, and 8 bases had no gene match. The CDR3 here is CASSQAGQGIYEKLFF. CDR3 sequence (DNA): TGTGCCAGCAGCCAAGCGGGACAGGGTATTTACGAAAAACTGTTTTTT.

The chain links TRBV6-5 to TRBJ2-7; weak D call: TRBD2 (6 bases). Trimming removed 4 bases at V and 0 bases at J, with 10 bases between. The germline CDR1 and CDR2 sequences are MNHEY and SVGAGI. CDR3 size: 14 residues. CDR3 protein: CASSSSTSSYEQYF. In nucleotides, the CDR3 is TGTGCCAGCAGTTCCTCGACTAGCTCCTACGAGCAGTACTTC.

The chain combines TRBV13 with TRBJ2-5, with TRBD1 matching over 8 bases. The length of the CDR3 is 17 residues. V shed 5 bases and J 2 bases; nucleotides not matched to a gene: 13. CDR1 is PRHDT, CDR2 FYEKMQ, per germline (reference sequence). The CDR3 is CASSRTLATGVQETQYF. The CDR3 DNA sequence: TGTGCCAGCAGCCGAACTTTGGCGACAGGGGTTCAAGAGACCCAGTACTTC.

The chain is built from TRBV25-1 and TRBJ1-1; D is possibly TRBD1 (6 bases). The CDR3 is 14 residues long. Germline loops: CDR1 MGHDK, CDR2 SYGVNS. V was cut by 9 bases and J by 6 bases, with 20 bases left in between. The CDR3 DNA reads as TGTGCCAGTCGGGGGGACATAGGAAGGGCTGAAGCTTTCTTT. Translation gives CASRGDIGRAEAFF.

The V gene is TRBV19, the J gene TRBJ1-6; D is uncertain. The V gene's germline CDR1 is LNHDA and CDR2 SQIVND (reference sequence). Trimming pared 5 bases from V and 7 bases from J, leaving 9 bases between. There are 13 residues in the CDR3. CDR3: CASSEPGNSPLHF. CDR3 sequence (DNA): TGTGCCAGTAGTGAACCGGGAAATTCACCCCTCCACTTT. The full variable domain, with the rest looked up from reference TRBV19 and TRBJ1-6, is DGGITQSPKYLFRKEGQNVTLSCEQNLNHDAMYWYRQDPGQGLRLIYYSQIVNDFQKGDIAEGYSVSREKKESFPLTVTSAQKNPTAFYLCASSEPGNSPLHFGNGTRLTVT.

V and J are TRBV9 and TRBJ2-3; maybe TRBD2 (5 bases). This CDR3 is built from 16 residues. Per the germline V gene, CDR1 is SGDLS and CDR2 is YYNGEE. Trimming took 4 bases from V and 2 from J, leaving 17 bases between them. CDR3 sequence: CASSPLEGANTDTQYF. CDR3 nucleotides: TGTGCCAGCAGCCCGCTCGAGGGAGCTAACACAGATACGCAGTATTTT.

The chain employs TRBV9 and TRBJ2-2, with 14 nucleotides matching TRBD2. CDR1 SGDLS and CDR2 YYNGEE come from the germline V gene. This CDR3 has 19 amino acids. V dropped 4 bases and J dropped 1; count of bases not matched to a gene: 9. The CDR3 DNA is TGTGCCAGCAGCATCGGACTAGCGGGAGGCGCGGGGAACACCGGGGAGCTGTTTTTT. It is translated as CASSIGLAGGAGNTGELFF.

V and J are TRBV9 and TRBJ1-4, with D uncertain. The CDR3 runs 14 residues. Trimming stripped 1 base from V and 7 bases from J, with 11 bases between. Germline V gene lookup returns CDR1 SGDLS and CDR2 YYNGEE. The CDR3 bases are TGTGCCAGCAGCGTATTCGGATCAGGTGAAAAACTGTTTTTT. It codes for CASSVFGSGEKLFF. Full variable domain (rest looked up from reference TRBV9 and TRBJ1-4): DSGVTQTPKHLITATGQRVTLRCSPRSGDLSVYWYQQSLDQGLQFLIQYYNGEERAKGNILERFSAQQFPDLHSELNLSSLELGDSALYFCASSVFGSGEKLFFGSGTQLSVL.

The CDR3 coding sequence is TGTGCCACCTTTAAACTAAACACCATATATTTT. Translating it yields CATFKLNTIYF. The chain has TRBV28 and TRBJ1-3, with D unclear. V lost 10 bases and J 6 bases, leaving 10 bases between the germline ends. There are 11 residues in the CDR3. CDR1 and CDR2 (germline): MDHEN, SYDVKM.

The sample holds one count of this clone. The chain is built from TRBV18 and TRBJ1-5; maybe TRBD1 (6 bases). V lost 3 bases and J 7 bases, leaving 16 bases between the germline ends. Germline values: CDR1 KGHSH, CDR2 LQKENI. This CDR3 has 15 residues. CDR3 residues: CASSPNGGGGQPQHF. As DNA, the CDR3 is TGTGCCAGCTCACCCAATGGCGGGGGCGGGCAGCCCCAGCATTTT.

V is TRBV5-1 and J is TRBJ2-1; the D gene is possibly TRBD2 (5 bases). CDR3 length: 13 amino acids. Germline assignment: CDR1 SGHRS and CDR2 YFSETQ. V lost 4 bases, J lost 5 bases, and 10 bases lay in between. This CDR3 reads CASSGRIDNEQFF. The CDR3 DNA sequence: TGCGCCAGCAGCGGGAGAATAGACAATGAGCAGTTCTTC.

V and J are TRBV9 and TRBJ1-2; 8 bases align to TRBD1. The V and J ends lost 4 bases and 2 bases, in that order; junction bases with no gene match: 1. This CDR3 comprises 13 residues. In germline, CDR1 is SGDLS, CDR2 YYNGEE. CDR3 in amino acids: CASSRDRNYGYTF. DNA of the CDR3: TGTGCCAGCAGCCGGGACAGGAACTATGGCTACACCTTC.

This chain connects TRBV19 to TRBJ2-1, with 13 bases matching TRBD2. This CDR3 contains 20 residues. V lost 2 bases to trimming and J lost 9 bases; unmatched junction nucleotides: 19. Germline V gives CDR1 LNHDA, CDR2 SQIVND (reference sequence). The CDR3 loop reads CASSITSGRALGPTPGEQFF. Here the CDR3 DNA reads TGTGCCAGTAGTATAACTAGCGGGAGGGCCCTGGGTCCCACACCCGGTGAGCAGTTCTTC.

The chain has TRBV28 and TRBJ2-4; TRBD2 matches 12 bases. V lost 3 bases, J lost 2 bases, and 14 bases stayed unmatched. The CDR3 contains 20 residues. The germline CDR1 and CDR2 sequences are MDHEN and SYDVKM. CDR3 in amino acids: CASSFRFLAGGPGTKNIQYF. The CDR3 nucleotides read TGTGCCAGCAGTTTTAGGTTCCTAGCGGGAGGGCCTGGTACCAAAAACATTCAGTACTTC.